This TCR beta chain comes out of a study of T-cell memory formation after mild COVID-19. Study-level information: TCR clustering was largely donor specific. Overall study findings and caveats: Second-wave clones reaching peak frequency on day 37 lacked confirmed SARS-CoV-2 specificity. There was a balanced CD4/CD8 profile in clones contracting day 15 to 85, and later expanders leaned CD4+.

UMIs and sample barcodes were carried by the TCR alpha and TCR beta cDNA libraries that 5'RACE produced using constant-segment primers. In TCRdb, the 5' RACE reads were re-called with MiXCR into one record per CDR3 protein. The sample has a few hundred thousand distinct CDR3 sequences; approximately 10% are singletons. Germline V gives CDR1 LGHNA, CDR2 YSLEER. CDR3 length equals 14 residues. Trimming removed 2 bases from V and 4 bases from J; junction bases left unmatched: 3. This clonotype came up a few times. Its target is not known. This chain links TRBV4-3 with TRBJ2-3; TRBD2 agrees at 7 bases. The specimen was PBMCs or a T cell subset sorted from them (not recorded which). The origin of this receptor is a man between 18 and 29 years old who had mild COVID-19 (a few samples of this study predate the infection). Cell type and time point are not known. The CDR3: CASSQNSGADTQYF. DNA for the CDR3: TGCGCCAGCAGCCAAAACAGCGGGGCAGATACGCAGTATTTT.